These 26 T cell receptor beta chains came from one sample sequenced in a study of T-cell reconstitution after alpha-beta-depleted transplantation in children (dated by TCRdb to about 2016). Library generation was performed with PCR. Sequencing relied on an Illumina HiSeq 2500. TCR libraries were prepared with molecular barcoding, using unique molecular identifiers to normalize TCRbeta repertoire quantification. TCRdb took the public reads, trimmed them with fastp at Q25, ran MiXCR for clone calling and kept in-frame beta chains. Each record represents a unique CDR3 protein, reported with the most common genes and DNA among its rows. This sample holds 490,000 or so distinct CDR3 sequences; roughly an eighth were observed only once. Clones ranked in the top ten supply under 7% of the sample. This sample comprised PBMCs from the stem cell graft donor, obtained from the stem cell graft. These receptors originate from a human donor who donated a stem cell graft to a child with combined immunodeficiency.

This clonotype has only a few counts. This chain's CDR3 is CASSQNPGDYGYTF. The CDR3 coding sequence is TGCGCCAGCAGCCAAAACCCCGGGGACTATGGCTACACCTTC. V usage is TRBV4-3 and J usage is TRBJ1-2, with D unresolved. The length of the CDR3 is 14 residues. Trimming took 2 bases from V and 3 from J, leaving 10 bases between them. Germline V lookup: CDR1 LGHNA, CDR2 YSLEER.

Only a few counts were recorded for this clonotype. This chain joins TRBV12-3 or TRBV12-4 and TRBJ2-4; D not resolved. The V end lost 3 bases, the J end lost 0 bases, and 9 bases lay between the germline ends. This CDR3 has 15 amino acids. In DNA, the CDR3 is TGTGCCAGCAGTTTCGAGGAACTAGCCAAAAACATTCAGTACTTC. Translating it yields CASSFEELAKNIQYF.

In nucleotides, the CDR3 is TGTGCCAGCAGTCACCTTCAAGAGACCCAGTACTTC. Amino acids: CASSHLQETQYF. This chain joins TRBV7-8 and TRBJ2-5; no firm D call. Trimming cost V 6 bases and J 2 bases, with 7 bases left between them. The germline V gene encodes CDR1 SGHVS and CDR2 FQNEAQ. The CDR3 runs to 12 residues.

This clonotype was seen at least ten times. The J gene is TRBJ2-7, the V gene TRBV12-3 or TRBV12-4; D possibly corresponds to TRBD1 (5 bases). This CDR3 has 11 amino acids. The V end was cut by 4 bases, the J end by 7 bases, with 8 bases between. This chain's CDR3 is CASSSGSEQYF. The CDR3 DNA sequence: TGTGCCAGCAGTTCAGGGTCGGAGCAGTACTTC.

The V and J genes are TRBV12-3 or TRBV12-4 and TRBJ1-2; D perhaps matches TRBD1 (5 bases). CDR3 size: 14 residues. Trimming took off 7 bases at V and 4 bases at J, with 16 bases between the two ends. The CDR3 bases are TGTGCCAGCAACCCAGGGATTTCGTCCTATGGCTACACCTTC. It yields the protein CASNPGISSYGYTF.

This clonotype was detected many times. The V call is TRBV12-3 or TRBV12-4, the J call TRBJ2-7, with a possible D match to TRBD2 (6 bases). V was shortened by 6 bases and J by 2 bases, with 8 bases between the two germline ends. This CDR3 is built from 12 residues. Here the CDR3 reads CASSGGPYEQYF. The CDR3 region has the DNA TGTGCCAGCAGCGGGGGACCCTACGAGCAGTACTTC.

This clonotype came up many times. The chain combines TRBV27 with TRBJ2-2; D gene ambiguous. Germline-derived CDR1 and CDR2 are MNHEY and SMNVEV (reference sequence). Between the trimmed V and J ends, which lost 6 bases and 5 bases, there was a span of 10 bases. The CDR3 covers 13 residues. The CDR3 DNA is TGTGCCAGCAGCTCTTCGAGGACCGGGGAGCTGTTTTTT. Translating it yields CASSSSRTGELFF.

This clonotype was counted a few times. V gene TRBV29-1 combines with J gene TRBJ1-2; TRBD1 might be the D (5 bases). Trimming removed 6 bases from V and 0 bases from J, with 14 bases in between. The CDR3 is 14 amino acids. Germline loops: CDR1 SQVTM, CDR2 ANQGSEA. Here the CDR3 reads CSVKDMGANYGYTF. The CDR3 DNA follows: TGCAGCGTCAAGGACATGGGAGCTAACTATGGCTACACCTTC.

This clonotype appeared a few times. The chain carries TRBV15 and TRBJ2-5, with a weak D call TRBD1 (6 bases). The CDR3 covers 13 residues. Germline V gives CDR1 LNHNV, CDR2 YYDKDF (reference sequence). With 5 bases removed from V and 5 bases from J, the gap between germline ends came to 12 bases. The CDR3 DNA sequence: TGTGCCACCAGCCGGCAGGGGTGGGAGACCCAGTACTTC. It is translated as CATSRQGWETQYF.

This clonotype appeared many times. This chain's CDR3 is CASSLYQGVKAKNIQYF. CDR3 DNA: TGTGCCAGCAGTTTATATCAGGGGGTAAAAGCCAAAAACATTCAGTACTTC. The chain links TRBV12-3 or TRBV12-4 to TRBJ2-4; 7 positions agree with TRBD1. There are 17 residues in the CDR3. The V segment lost 2 bases and the J segment 0 bases; nucleotides outside the gene matches: 7.

The chain links TRBV7-9 to TRBJ1-5, with D perhaps matching TRBD1 (5 bases). Germline-derived CDR1 and CDR2 are SEHNR and FQNEAQ (reference sequence). The V gene lost 5 bases and the J gene lost 5 bases, with 19 bases spanning the gap. The CDR3 is 16 residues long. Here the CDR3 reads CASSHSGRLYDQPQHF. The CDR3 nucleotides are TGTGCCAGCAGCCATTCGGGACGGCTATACGATCAGCCCCAGCATTTT.

This clonotype was detected ten times or more. V is TRBV12-3 or TRBV12-4 and J is TRBJ1-1; 10 bases align to TRBD1. CDR3 size: 16 residues. Trimming at V came to 3 bases and at J to 1 base, leaving 5 bases not matched to a gene. The chain's CDR3 is CASSLGQGRKNTEAFF. The CDR3 DNA follows: TGTGCCAGCAGTTTGGGACAGGGGAGGAAGAACACTGAAGCTTTCTTT.

This clonotype was seen at least ten times. The chain couples TRBV15 to TRBJ1-1, with D possibly being TRBD1 (5 bases). CDR1 LNHNV and CDR2 YYDKDF come from the germline V gene (reference sequence). There are 12 residues in the CDR3. Trimming removed 0 bases from V and 11 bases from J, with 10 bases in between. CDR3 DNA sequence: TGTGCCACCAGCAGAGAGGGGGATACGGCTTTCTTT. Its protein is CATSREGDTAFF.

This chain links TRBV20-1 with TRBJ2-1, with D hard to call. Germline CDR1 is DFQATT and CDR2 is SNEGSKA (reference sequence). With 5 bases removed from V and 1 base from J, the gap between germline ends came to 15 bases. The CDR3 runs 15 residues. Here the CDR3 DNA reads TGCAGTGCTCAACAAGTGTCCTCATCCTACAATGAGCAGTTCTTC. Translation gives CSAQQVSSSYNEQFF.

The V gene is TRBV2, the J gene TRBJ2-7; a possible D gene is TRBD1 (5 bases). V was pared by 8 bases and J by 0 bases, with 14 bases between. Germline values: CDR1 SNHLY, CDR2 FYNNEI. The CDR3 contains 14 residues. Here the CDR3 reads CASAGMTGSYEQYF. The CDR3 bases are TGTGCCAGCGCAGGGATGACGGGCTCCTACGAGCAGTACTTC.

This clonotype was detected only a few times. V is TRBV11-2 and J is TRBJ2-4, with 15 bases identical to TRBD2. The CDR3 has 20 amino acids. Germline values: CDR1 SGHAT, CDR2 FQNNGV. The junction had 11 bases not matched to a gene; V was cut back by 4 bases and J by 1 base. The CDR3 DNA follows: TGTGCCAGCAGCTCACTGAAGGGACTAGCGGGAGGCGTTGCCAAAAACATTCAGTACTTC. Protein: CASSSLKGLAGGVAKNIQYF. The complete variable domain, with remaining parts taken from reference TRBV11-2 and TRBJ2-4, reads EAGVAQSPRYKIIEKRQSVAFWCNPISGHATLYWYQQILGQGPKLLIQFQNNGVVDDSQLPKDRFSAERLKGVDSTLKIQPAKLEDSAVYLCASSSLKGLAGGVAKNIQYFGAGTRLSVL.

The chain is built from TRBV10-3 and TRBJ2-2; TRBD1 agrees at 8 bases. The CDR3 totals 15 residues. The junction had 3 bases not matched to a gene; V was cut back by 3 bases and J by 3 bases. The germline CDR1 and CDR2 sequences are ENHRY and SYGVKD. CDR3 sequence reads: CAISDDRGYTGELFF. The CDR3 DNA reads TGTGCCATCAGTGACGACAGGGGTTACACCGGGGAGCTGTTTTTT.

As regards this clonotype: A read error may explain this, as a much larger clone is one base away. The chain carries TRBV29-1 and TRBJ1-1; possibly TRBD1 for D (5 bases). The ends were cut back, 1 base at V and 7 bases at J, with 13 bases in the middle. This CDR3 spans 13 amino acids. The V gene's germline CDR1 is SQVTM and CDR2 ANQGSEA. CDR3 sequence: CSVEGNKDIEAFF. In DNA, the CDR3 is TGCAGCGTTGAAGGGAATAAGGACATTGAAGCTTTCTTT.

In this sample, this clonotype turned up a few times. The V and J genes are TRBV7-9 and TRBJ2-7; 8 nucleotides line up with TRBD2. Germline V gene sequence: CDR1 SEHNR, CDR2 FQNEAQ (reference sequence). V trimming: 3 bases; J trimming: 3 bases; junction bases outside the gene matches: 7. The CDR3 is made up of 15 amino acids. The DNA for the CDR3 is TGTGCCAGCAGCTTGTCGGGGCGGGGGGACTACGAGCAGTACTTC. Translated: CASSLSGRGDYEQYF.

This clonotype was observed a handful of times. The chain combines TRBV11-2 with TRBJ2-3; 10 nucleotides agree with TRBD2. J gave up 6 bases and V 0 bases, and 15 bases lay outside the gene matches. The CDR3 is made up of 19 amino acids. CDR1 is SGHAT, CDR2 FQNNGV, per germline. CDR3 sequence reads: CASSLEGSGRYPGWDTQYF. In DNA form, the CDR3 reads TGTGCCAGCAGCTTAGAAGGTAGCGGGAGGTATCCTGGATGGGATACGCAGTATTTT.

This clonotype was seen only a few times. This rearrangement joins TRBV7-3 to TRBJ2-1, with a weak D call TRBD2 (5 bases). Between the trimmed V and J ends, which lost 3 bases and 3 bases, there was a span of 18 bases. This CDR3 contains 17 residues. The germline V gene has CDR1 SGHTA and CDR2 FQGTGA. Here the CDR3 reads CASSFGSGGPNYNEQFF. CDR3 in DNA: TGTGCCAGCAGCTTTGGATCTGGCGGGCCAAACTACAATGAGCAGTTCTTC.

V and J are TRBV6-1 and TRBJ2-3; 9 bases match TRBD2. Germline values: CDR1 MNHNS, CDR2 SASEGT. The CDR3 contains 15 residues. V gave up 6 bases and J gave up 2 bases; unmatched junction bases: 6. This chain's CDR3 is CASRESGGLTDTQYF. The CDR3 DNA reads as TGTGCCAGCAGGGAAAGCGGGGGGCTCACAGATACGCAGTATTTT.

This clonotype was counted ten times or more. The V gene is TRBV6-5, the J gene TRBJ2-7, with no clear D. The germline CDR1 and CDR2 sequences are MNHEY and SVGAGI. The CDR3 consists of 14 residues. Deletions cut 0 bases from V and 6 bases from J, with 12 bases between. DNA for the CDR3: TGTGCCAGCAGTTACTCTACACAAGGGTTCGAGCAGTACTTC. Encoded protein: CASSYSTQGFEQYF.

This clonotype showed up just a few times. This sequence joins TRBV5-1 and TRBJ2-7; the match to TRBD1 covers 10 bases. The CDR3 extends over 15 amino acids. Per the germline V gene, CDR1 is SGHRS and CDR2 is YFSETQ. V dropped 4 bases and J dropped 3; count of bases not matched to a gene: 7. The CDR3 DNA reads as TGCGCCAGCAGCCCTTCCGGGACAGGGGTCTACGAGCAGTACTTC. It translates to CASSPSGTGVYEQYF. Full variable domain (missing parts from reference TRBV5-1 and TRBJ2-7): KAGVTQTPRYLIKTRGQQVTLSCSPISGHRSVSWYQQTPGQGLQFLFEYFSETQRNKGNFPGRFSGRQFSNSRSEMNVSTLELGDSALYLCASSPSGTGVYEQYFGPGTRLTVT.

This clonotype has more than one count but fewer than ten. This chain joins TRBV7-9 and TRBJ2-3, with 9 bases that match TRBD1. J was trimmed by 2 bases and V by 3 bases; bases with no gene match: 3. Germline values: CDR1 SEHNR, CDR2 FQNEAQ (reference sequence). This CDR3 has 15 amino acids. The CDR3 is CASSLTGGNTDTQYF. The DNA of the CDR3 is TGTGCCAGCAGCTTGACAGGGGGTAACACAGATACGCAGTATTTT.

This clonotype was found many times. The V gene is TRBV7-2, the J gene TRBJ1-6; no clear D gene. This CDR3 is 14 amino acids long. CDR1 SGHTA and CDR2 FQGNSA come from the germline V gene. The V end lost 1 base, the J end lost 6 bases, and 7 bases lay between the germline ends. The CDR3 loop is CASSLEGLNSPLHF. CDR3 DNA sequence: TGTGCCAGCAGCTTAGAGGGCCTTAATTCACCCCTCCACTTT.